The 23 T cell receptor beta chains reported below all come from one sample, sequenced in a study of spatial heterogeneity in lung cancer. TCRdb reprocessed the 5' RACE reads via MiXCR and lists one record per CDR3 protein. Of over 40,000 distinct CDR3 sequences listed, 12% are singletons. This sample's time point: blood at routine non-recurrence follow-up after resection. This material consisted of PBMCs, taken at follow-up. Source of these receptors: a male donor with early-stage non-small cell lung cancer.

The sample holds a few counts of this clonotype. The V gene is TRBV7-2, the J gene TRBJ2-1, with 13 bases aligning to TRBD2. Germline V gene sequence: CDR1 SGHTA, CDR2 FQGNSA. V gave up 1 base and J gave up 2 bases; unmatched junction bases: 8. CDR3 length equals 19 residues. The CDR3 region is CASSLVGLAGEIPYNEQFF. CDR3 nucleotides: TGTGCCAGCAGCTTAGTTGGACTAGCGGGAGAAATACCCTACAATGAGCAGTTCTTC.

The chain couples TRBV4-1 to TRBJ2-2; either TRBD1 or TRBD2 may fit D (6 bases each). The CDR3 loop spans 16 amino acids. Germline lookup yields CDR1 MGHRA and CDR2 YSYEKL. V dropped 1 base and J dropped 6 bases, with 15 bases sitting between them. The CDR3 here is CASSQVRGLMAGELFF. Here the CDR3 DNA reads TGCGCCAGCAGCCAAGTCCGGGGGCTTATGGCCGGGGAGCTGTTTTTT.

This clonotype was recorded at least ten times. For the CDR3, the DNA is TGTGCCAGCTCACCTGGGGACAGAGGAAACACCATATATTTT. It specifies CASSPGDRGNTIYF. V usage is TRBV18 and J usage is TRBJ1-3, with TRBD1 matching over 7 bases. The V gene's germline CDR1 is KGHSH and CDR2 LQKENI. CDR3 length: 14 residues. V lost 3 bases to trimming and J lost 4 bases; unmatched junction nucleotides: 3.

This clonotype has ten or more counts. The V call is TRBV4-3, the J call TRBJ2-1, with TRBD1 matching over 8 bases. CDR1 LGHNA and CDR2 YSLEER come from the germline V gene. The J segment lost 5 bases and the V segment lost 4 bases, leaving 7 bases of the junction unmatched. This CDR3 comprises 15 residues. The CDR3: CASSLRTGNDNEQFF. CDR3 nucleotide sequence: TGCGCCAGCAGCCTGAGGACAGGGAACGACAATGAGCAGTTCTTC.

The rearrangement uses TRBV6-5 and TRBJ2-2; D is uncertain. This CDR3 has 17 amino acids. In germline, CDR1 is MNHEY, CDR2 SVGAGI. V gave up 6 bases and J gave up 6 bases, with 23 bases separating them. CDR3 residues: CASSYYRPRSTAGELFF. CDR3 in DNA: TGTGCCAGCAGCTATTATCGTCCACGGTCCACCGCCGGGGAGCTGTTTTTT.

This clonotype was picked up many times. The chain combines TRBV12-3 or TRBV12-4 with TRBJ2-1; D uncertain. Trimming pared 5 bases from V and 5 bases from J, leaving 16 bases between. The CDR3 has 15 amino acids. The CDR3 coding sequence is TGTGCCAGCAGTCCAGAGAGTTGGCGGAACAATGAGCAGTTCTTC. Protein: CASSPESWRNNEQFF.

This clonotype was counted ten times or more. J is TRBJ2-3 and V is TRBV6-9; TRBD2 matches 7 bases. The V gene's germline CDR1 is MNHGY and CDR2 SVAAGI. J was trimmed by 4 bases and V by 6 bases; bases with no gene match: 25. This CDR3 contains 20 residues. CDR3 in DNA: TGTGCCAGCAGAAAACCCCCTGTTTCGGGTGTACGGGAGGCATCAGATACGCAGTATTTT. Translating it yields CASRKPPVSGVREASDTQYF.

In its sample, this clonotype was seen many times. The chain combines TRBV6-5 with TRBJ1-1, with D possibly matching TRBD1 (5 bases). Trimming pared 5 bases from V and 6 bases from J, leaving 16 bases between. The CDR3 extends over 14 amino acids. The germline gives CDR1 MNHEY, CDR2 SVGAGI. CDR3 DNA sequence: TGTGCCAGCAGTCGACGCGGGGGGAATGCTGAAGCTTTCTTT. This sequence encodes CASSRRGGNAEAFF.

J is TRBJ1-6 and V is TRBV5-1, with 9 bases matching TRBD1. The junction had 2 bases not matched to a gene; V was cut back by 3 bases and J by 7 bases. From germline, CDR1 is SGHRS and CDR2 YFSETQ. The CDR3 sequence is 14 residues long. The CDR3 region is CASSSGQGNSPLHF. CDR3 coding DNA: TGCGCCAGCAGCTCGGGACAGGGAAATTCACCCCTCCACTTT.

This clonotype was found many times. This chain joins TRBV24-1 and TRBJ2-2, with D unresolved. The CDR3 runs 15 residues. V lost 9 bases and J lost 4, with 17 bases in between. Germline CDR1 is KGHDR and CDR2 is SFDVKD. The CDR3 bases are TGTGCCACCTCCGACCGAGAAGTACCCACCGGGGAGCTGTTTTTT. Its protein product is CATSDREVPTGELFF.

In its sample, this clonotype was seen many times. The chain employs TRBV12-3 or TRBV12-4 and TRBJ1-1; D is undetermined. V lost 6 bases and J 7 bases, leaving 12 bases between the germline ends. The CDR3 runs to 12 residues. As DNA, the CDR3 is TGTGCCAGCAGAGGCCAGGCCTATGAAGCTTTCTTT. It specifies CASRGQAYEAFF.

This clonotype was found many times. The chain uses TRBV16 and TRBJ1-5; 7 bases are a match to TRBD1. This CDR3 is 15 amino acids long. Germline V CDR1 and CDR2: KGHSY, FQNENV. The trim removed 0 bases at V and 7 bases at J, leaving 6 bases unmatched. The CDR3 region has the DNA TGTGCCAGCAGCCAATCCCCGGGACAGCTACAGCCCCAGCATTTT. This codes for CASSQSPGQLQPQHF.

This clonotype has a count of ten or more. The chain has TRBV20-1 and TRBJ2-2; 11 nucleotides align to TRBD2. The V segment lost 2 bases and the J segment 4 bases; nucleotides outside the gene matches: 6. This CDR3 region has 16 residues. Germline V gives CDR1 DFQATT, CDR2 SNEGSKA (reference sequence). CDR3 sequence: CSARLLAGVVTGELFF. The CDR3 DNA is TGCAGTGCTAGACTACTAGCGGGAGTCGTCACCGGGGAGCTGTTTTTT.

The sample holds a few counts of this clonotype. The chain joins TRBV24-1 to TRBJ1-5; D unresolved. The CDR3 contains 13 residues. Per germline, CDR1 KGHDR and CDR2 SFDVKD. Between the trimmed V and J ends, which lost 7 bases and 6 bases, there was a span of 12 bases. The CDR3 region is CATSSGSRQPQHF. The CDR3 region has the DNA TGTGCCACCAGCTCCGGTTCCCGTCAGCCCCAGCATTTT.

This clonotype was detected a few times. CDR3 region: CASSIPRTSGGYTDTQYF. The CDR3 DNA is TGTGCCAGCAGCATCCCTCGGACTAGCGGGGGGTACACAGATACGCAGTATTTT. The rearrangement links TRBV12-3 or TRBV12-4 to TRBJ2-3, with TRBD2 matching over 14 bases. Germline trimming cut 6 bases from V and 2 bases from J; bases unmatched to any gene: 10. The CDR3 length is 18 residues.

The chain combines TRBV7-9 with TRBJ2-3; 8 positions match TRBD1. J was trimmed by 2 bases and V by 5 bases; bases with no gene match: 3. CDR1 SEHNR and CDR2 FQNEAQ come from the germline V gene (reference sequence). This CDR3 has 14 amino acids. The CDR3: CASSGQGATDTQYF. In DNA, the CDR3 is TGTGCCAGCAGCGGACAGGGTGCCACAGATACGCAGTATTTT.

The chain uses TRBV6-2 or TRBV6-3 and TRBJ2-3; tentatively, D is TRBD1 (5 bases). This CDR3 is built from 13 residues. The germline CDR1 and CDR2 sequences are MNHEY and SVGEGT. With 6 bases removed from V and 0 bases from J, the gap between germline ends came to 7 bases. Written as DNA, the CDR3 is TGTGCCAGCAGAGGGGCTAGCACAGATACGCAGTATTTT. Translation: CASRGASTDTQYF.

This rearrangement joins TRBV6-2 or TRBV6-3 to TRBJ2-5; D perhaps matches TRBD2 (5 bases). V was trimmed by 2 bases and J by 4 bases, leaving 11 bases between them. The germline V gene encodes CDR1 MNHEY and CDR2 SVGEGT. This CDR3 comprises 14 residues. As DNA, the CDR3 is TGTGCCAGCAGTTACGTGCGGGTCCCAGAGACCCAGTACTTC. Its translation: CASSYVRVPETQYF.

V usage is TRBV29-1 and J usage is TRBJ2-5; 14 nucleotides line up with TRBD2. CDR3 length equals 17 residues. CDR1 and CDR2 (germline): SQVTM, ANQGSEA. J lost 6 bases, V lost 5 bases, and 14 bases had no gene match. CDR3 sequence reads: CSVRVVFGLAGGKTQYF. The CDR3 nucleotides read TGCAGCGTTCGGGTAGTTTTTGGACTAGCGGGAGGAAAGACCCAGTACTTC.

V and J are TRBV27 and TRBJ1-2; perhaps TRBD1 as D (6 bases). The CDR3 contains 13 residues. Germline lookup yields CDR1 MNHEY and CDR2 SMNVEV (reference sequence). Trimming cost V 5 bases and J 7 bases, with 14 bases left between them. This CDR3 is CASSTKTGTGYTF. In DNA form, the CDR3 reads TGTGCCAGCAGTACGAAGACAGGTACTGGCTACACCTTC.

This clonotype was observed at least ten times. The CDR3 is CSARRRIYRADQPQHF. The CDR3 coding sequence is TGCAGTGCTCGGCGGCGGATCTACAGGGCCGATCAGCCCCAGCATTTT. The J gene is TRBJ1-5, the V gene TRBV20-1, with D maybe TRBD1 (6 bases). The CDR3 runs 16 residues. CDR1 DFQATT and CDR2 SNEGSKA come from the germline V gene (reference sequence). V was clipped by 5 bases and J by 5 bases, with 22 bases between them.

This clonotype was counted only a few times. V gene TRBV7-2 combines with J gene TRBJ2-7; 9 bases are a match to TRBD1. CDR3 length equals 15 residues. With 5 bases clipped from V and 2 bases from J, the junction kept 7 bases outside the gene matches. Germline-derived CDR1 and CDR2 are SGHTA and FQGNSA. The CDR3 bases are TGTGCCAGCAGCCAAGCCCGGGACAGGGCCTACGAGCAGTACTTC. It translates to CASSQARDRAYEQYF.

This chain links TRBV30 with TRBJ2-3; 11 nucleotides line up with TRBD2. Trimming removed 4 bases from V and 0 bases from J; junction bases left unmatched: 6. CDR3 length: 16 amino acids. The germline V gene encodes CDR1 GTSNPN and CDR2 SVGIG (reference sequence). This chain's CDR3 is CAWTIGTSGSTDTQYF. CDR3 nucleotide sequence: TGTGCCTGGACAATCGGGACTAGCGGAAGCACAGATACGCAGTATTTT.